The 6 T cell receptor beta chains listed next were all sequenced from one sample in a study of cytomegalovirus exposure and HLA in healthy donors. PCR involved 60 Vbeta and 13 Jbeta primers. Profiled with immunoSEQ multiplex PCR; TCRdb holds only in-frame clones, not every one. The sample includes about 140,000 clones, 60% to 80% of them seen just once. Sequencing input: PBMCs. The receptors originated from a woman aged 50 to 60 in good health and CMV-seronegative.

The chain carries TRBV6-5 and TRBJ1-1; maybe TRBD1 (5 bases). Germline V CDR1 and CDR2: MNHEY, SVGAGI. Trimming removed 6 bases from V and 1 base from J, with 9 bases in between. This CDR3 is 13 amino acids long. CDR3 sequence: CASRPQGNTEAFF. The CDR3 DNA sequence: TGTGCCAGCAGGCCTCAGGGGAACACTGAAGCTTTCTTT.

This rearrangement joins TRBV6-5 to TRBJ2-7, with 9 bases lining up with TRBD2. CDR3 length: 15 amino acids. Germline CDR1 is MNHEY and CDR2 is SVGAGI. The ends lost 2 bases at V and 3 bases at J; junction bases unmatched: 5. CDR3 bases: TGTGCCAGCAGTTACGGAGCGGGGGGCAGCTACGAGCAGTACTTC. Protein product: CASSYGAGGSYEQYF.

The rearrangement joins TRBV7-8 to TRBJ2-3; 7 bases align to TRBD2. CDR3 size: 15 residues. Germline V CDR1 and CDR2: SGHVS, FQNEAQ. The junction had 4 bases not matched to a gene; V was cut back by 0 bases and J by 4 bases. The chain's CDR3 is CASSLAPAGSDTQYF. CDR3 sequence (DNA): TGTGCCAGCAGCTTAGCGCCAGCGGGATCAGATACGCAGTATTTT.

V gene TRBV28 combines with J gene TRBJ1-1, with 8 bases aligning to TRBD1. The CDR3 loop spans 16 amino acids. J was trimmed by 4 bases and V by 2 bases; bases with no gene match: 9. The germline V gene has CDR1 MDHEN and CDR2 SYDVKM. The CDR3 nucleotides are TGTGCCAGCAGTTTAGGGCAGGGGGCGCTGGGCACTGAAGCTTTCTTT. The encoded protein is CASSLGQGALGTEAFF.

The CDR3 DNA follows: TGCAGCGTTATGCAGGGGGACTACGAGCAGTACTTC. Translation gives CSVMQGDYEQYF. The chain has TRBV29-1 and TRBJ2-7; 7 bases match TRBD1. CDR1 is SQVTM and CDR2 is ANQGSEA in the germline V gene. V lost 5 bases and J lost 3; bases outside the gene matches: 4. This CDR3 is built from 12 residues.

This clone was picked up one time. The J gene is TRBJ1-1, the V gene TRBV29-1, with TRBD1 as a possible D gene (5 bases). The V end was cut by 6 bases, the J end by 1 base, with 12 bases between. CDR1 SQVTM and CDR2 ANQGSEA come from the germline V gene. The CDR3 has 13 residues. CDR3 loop: CSVDRGSNTEAFF. CDR3 nucleotide sequence: TGCAGCGTAGATAGGGGATCGAACACTGAAGCTTTCTTT.